This T cell receptor beta chain was recovered during a study of cytomegalovirus exposure and HLA in healthy donors. On the study more broadly: Unique TCRs from HLA-typed donors, roughly 89 million of them, were held in an early data release.

This clone occurred once. Its cognate antigen is unknown. Both 60 Vbeta primers and 13 Jbeta primers went into the PCR. This table comes from immunoSEQ multiplex PCR, and its TCRdb copy is limited to in-frame clones, with some not included. The table records about 150,000 clones, 60% to 70% of them present only once. Overall study results and limits: Some V segments (TRBV6-2 and TRBV6-3 among them) were excluded as indistinguishable. A likely sequencing artifact accounted for one observed cluster of highly shared sequence variants.

The CDR3 spans 14 residues. Germline V gene data show CDR1 as MNHNS and CDR2 as SASEGT. Losses at the gene ends were 3 bases for V and 2 bases for J; bases not matched to a gene: 1. The clonotype was recovered from a woman aged 60-75 years in good health and CMV-seropositive. The chain combines TRBV6-1 with TRBJ1-2, with 9 bases fitting TRBD1. Sequencing was done on a sample of PBMCs. The CDR3 loop reads CASSDDRGNYGYTF. The CDR3 DNA is TGTGCCAGCAGTGACGACAGGGGGAACTATGGCTACACCTTC.